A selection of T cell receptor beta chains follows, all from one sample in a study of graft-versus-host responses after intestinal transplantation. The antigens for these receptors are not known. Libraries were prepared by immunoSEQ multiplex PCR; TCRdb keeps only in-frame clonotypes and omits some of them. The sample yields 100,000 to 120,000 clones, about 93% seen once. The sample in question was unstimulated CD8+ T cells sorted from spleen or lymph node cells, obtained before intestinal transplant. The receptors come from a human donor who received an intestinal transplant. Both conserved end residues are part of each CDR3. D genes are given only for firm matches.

TGTGCCAGCAGTTTACGAGGAGGTAACTATGGCTACACCTTC CASSLRGGNYGYTF - TRBJ1-2 TRBV27
TGTGCCAGCAGTCGGGGAGGAGAAGGGGAAAAACTGTTTTTT CASSRGGEGEKLFF - TRBJ1-4 TRBV6-5
TGTGCCAGTAGTCACAGGAGCCCAGCCACTGAAGCTTTCTTT CASSHRSPATEAFF - TRBJ1-1 TRBV19
TGTGCCAGCAGCCAAGAACAGGGTAGTGGAAACACCATATATTTT CASSQEQGSGNTIYF - TRBJ1-3 TRBV4-2
TGTGCCAGCAGTTACTCAGGGGGAACGAACACTGAAGCTTTCTTT CASSYSGGTNTEAFF - TRBJ1-1 TRBV6-8
TGTGCCAGCACCACCGCTAGCGGGGTCTCCTACAATGAGCAGTTCTTC CASTTASGVSYNEQFF TRBD2 TRBJ2-1 TRBV27
TGTGCCAGCAGCTTAGCTAGCGGGATCCAAGAGACCCAGTACTTC CASSLASGIQETQYF TRBD2 TRBJ2-5 TRBV11-1
TGTGCCAGCAGCGAGGGCGGGAGTACCACCGGGGAGCTGTTTTTT CASSEGGSTTGELFF TRBD2 TRBJ2-2 TRBV9
TGTGCCAGCAGCGTAGGCGACTCCTACGAGCAGTACTTC CASSVGDSYEQYF - TRBJ2-7 TRBV9
TGTGCCAGCAGCCCGGGACTCTGGTCCGCGGTCTTC CASSPGLWSAVF - TRBJ2-1 TRBV7-2
TGTGCCAGCAGTCGGGACACTTTCACCGGGGAGCTGTTTTTT CASSRDTFTGELFF - TRBJ2-2 TRBV25-1
TGTGCCAGCAGTTTAGGGTTCGGTGTTCGACAGCCCCAGCATTTT CASSLGFGVRQPQHF - TRBJ1-5 TRBV27
TGTGCCAGCAGCTTAGGGCAGGGTTATGAGCAGTTCTTC CASSLGQGYEQFF - TRBJ2-1 TRBV7-9
TGTGCCTGGAGTGCGGGGTCTGGGGCCAACGTCCTGACTTTC CAWSAGSGANVLTF - TRBJ2-6 TRBV30
TGTGCCAGTAGTATAGACGGGGTGGACACTGAAGCTTTCTTT CASSIDGVDTEAFF - TRBJ1-1 TRBV19
TGTGCCAGCAGTCTACAGGGGGCAGGACAGCCCCAGCATTTT CASSLQGAGQPQHF TRBD1 TRBJ1-5 TRBV28
TGTGCCAGCAAGGGACTAGCGGACTACGAGCAGTACTTC CASKGLADYEQYF TRBD2 TRBJ2-7 TRBV28
TGTGCCAGCAGCCGGAAACTTGATCAGCCCCAGCATTTT CASSRKLDQPQHF - TRBJ1-5 TRBV28
TGTGCCAGCAGCACGAGTAGCGGACCTAGCACAGATACGCAGTATTTT CASSTSSGPSTDTQYF - TRBJ2-3 TRBV9
TGTGCCAGCAGTCCTCGGGGCGGGAGTTACGAGCAGTACTTC CASSPRGGSYEQYF TRBD2 TRBJ2-7 TRBV6-5
TGTGCCAGCAGCCCGTACGGGGGGTCCTACAATGAGCAGTTCTTC CASSPYGGSYNEQFF TRBD2 TRBJ2-1 TRBV11-2